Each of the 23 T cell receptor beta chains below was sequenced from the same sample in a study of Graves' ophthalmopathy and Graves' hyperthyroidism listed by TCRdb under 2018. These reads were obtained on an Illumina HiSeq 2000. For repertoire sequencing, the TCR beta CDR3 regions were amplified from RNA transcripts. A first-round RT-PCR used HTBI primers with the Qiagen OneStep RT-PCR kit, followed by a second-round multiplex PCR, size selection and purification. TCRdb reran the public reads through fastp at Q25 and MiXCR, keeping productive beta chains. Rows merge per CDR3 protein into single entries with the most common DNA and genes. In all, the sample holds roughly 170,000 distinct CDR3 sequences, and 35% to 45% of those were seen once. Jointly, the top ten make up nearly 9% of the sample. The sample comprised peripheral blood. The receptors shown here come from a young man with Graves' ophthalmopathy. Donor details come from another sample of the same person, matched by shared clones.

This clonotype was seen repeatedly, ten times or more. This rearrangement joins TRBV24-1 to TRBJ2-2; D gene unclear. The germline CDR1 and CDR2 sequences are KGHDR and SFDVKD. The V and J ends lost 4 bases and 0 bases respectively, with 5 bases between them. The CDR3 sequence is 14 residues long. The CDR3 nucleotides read TGTGCCACCAGTGAGCCAGCGAACACCGGGGAGCTGTTTTTT. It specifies CATSEPANTGELFF.

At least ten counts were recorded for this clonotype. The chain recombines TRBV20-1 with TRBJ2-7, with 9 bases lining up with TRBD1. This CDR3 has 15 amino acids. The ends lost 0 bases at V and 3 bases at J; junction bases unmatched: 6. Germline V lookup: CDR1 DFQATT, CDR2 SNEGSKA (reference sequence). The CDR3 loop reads CSARDPTGGGYEQYF. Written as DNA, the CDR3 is TGCAGTGCTAGAGACCCGACAGGGGGAGGCTACGAGCAGTACTTC.

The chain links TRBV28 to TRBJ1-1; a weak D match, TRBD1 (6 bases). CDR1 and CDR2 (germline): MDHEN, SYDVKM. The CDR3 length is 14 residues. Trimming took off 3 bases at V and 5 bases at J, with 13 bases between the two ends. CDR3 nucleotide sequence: TGTGCCAGCAGTTTGCCAGGGGCCCTGACTGAAGCTTTCTTT. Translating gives CASSLPGALTEAFF.

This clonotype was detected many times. CDR3 amino acids: CASSEERREPQHF. The CDR3 coding sequence is TGTGCCAGCAGTGAAGAAAGAAGGGAGCCCCAGCATTTT. The chain uses TRBV6-1 and TRBJ1-5; no clear D gene. The germline V and J ends were trimmed by 1 base and 8 bases, with 9 bases remaining between them. Germline lookup yields CDR1 MNHNS and CDR2 SASEGT. The CDR3 covers 13 residues.

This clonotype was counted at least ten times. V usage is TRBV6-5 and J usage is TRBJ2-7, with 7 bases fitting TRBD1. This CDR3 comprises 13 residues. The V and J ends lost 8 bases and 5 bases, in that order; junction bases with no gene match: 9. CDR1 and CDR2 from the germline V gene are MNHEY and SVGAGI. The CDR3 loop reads CASPRQGSDEQYF. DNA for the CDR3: TGTGCCAGCCCTAGACAGGGATCGGACGAGCAGTACTTC.

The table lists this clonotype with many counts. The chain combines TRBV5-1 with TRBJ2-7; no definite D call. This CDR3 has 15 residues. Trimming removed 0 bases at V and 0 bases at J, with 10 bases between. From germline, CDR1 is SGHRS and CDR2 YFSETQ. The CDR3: CASSLAGTSSYEQYF. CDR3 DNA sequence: TGCGCCAGCAGCTTGGCGGGTACTTCCTCCTACGAGCAGTACTTC. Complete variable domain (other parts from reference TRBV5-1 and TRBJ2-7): KAGVTQTPRYLIKTRGQQVTLSCSPISGHRSVSWYQQTPGQGLQFLFEYFSETQRNKGNFPGRFSGRQFSNSRSEMNVSTLELGDSALYLCASSLAGTSSYEQYFGPGTRLTVT.

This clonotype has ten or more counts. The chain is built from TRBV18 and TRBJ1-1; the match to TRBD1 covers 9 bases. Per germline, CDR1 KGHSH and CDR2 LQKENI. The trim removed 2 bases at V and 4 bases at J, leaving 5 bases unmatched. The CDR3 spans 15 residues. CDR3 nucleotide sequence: TGTGCCAGCTCACCAAGGGACAGGGTGGGCACTGAAGCTTTCTTT. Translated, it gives CASSPRDRVGTEAFF.

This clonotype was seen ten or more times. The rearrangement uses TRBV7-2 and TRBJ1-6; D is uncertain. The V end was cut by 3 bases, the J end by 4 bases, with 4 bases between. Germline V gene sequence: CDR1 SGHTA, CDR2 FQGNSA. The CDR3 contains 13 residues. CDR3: CASSFDYNSPLHF. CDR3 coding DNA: TGTGCCAGCAGCTTCGATTATAATTCACCCCTCCACTTT.

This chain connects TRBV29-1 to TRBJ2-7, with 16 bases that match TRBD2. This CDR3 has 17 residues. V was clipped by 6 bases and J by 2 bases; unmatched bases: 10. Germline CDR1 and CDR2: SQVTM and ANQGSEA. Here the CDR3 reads CSVETGTSGRGAYEQYF. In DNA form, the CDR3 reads TGCAGCGTGGAAACCGGGACTAGCGGGAGGGGTGCCTACGAGCAGTACTTC.

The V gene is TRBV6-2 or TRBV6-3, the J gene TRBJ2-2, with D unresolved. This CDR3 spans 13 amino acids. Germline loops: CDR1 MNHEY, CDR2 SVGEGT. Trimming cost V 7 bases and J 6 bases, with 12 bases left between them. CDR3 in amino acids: CASIQTQAGELFF. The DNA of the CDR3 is TGTGCCAGCATCCAGACCCAGGCCGGGGAGCTGTTTTTT.

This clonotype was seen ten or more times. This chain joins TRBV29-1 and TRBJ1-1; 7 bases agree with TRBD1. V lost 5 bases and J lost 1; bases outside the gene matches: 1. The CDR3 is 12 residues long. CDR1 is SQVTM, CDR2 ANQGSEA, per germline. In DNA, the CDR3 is TGCAGCGTTTGGGACAGGAACACTGAAGCTTTCTTT. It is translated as CSVWDRNTEAFF.

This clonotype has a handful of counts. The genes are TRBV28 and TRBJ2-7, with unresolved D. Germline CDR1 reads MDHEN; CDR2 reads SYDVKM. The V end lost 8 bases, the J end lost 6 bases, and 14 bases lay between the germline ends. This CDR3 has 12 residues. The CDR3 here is CASSTGLSEQYF. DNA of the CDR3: TGTGCCAGCTCGACTGGGCTAAGCGAGCAGTACTTC.

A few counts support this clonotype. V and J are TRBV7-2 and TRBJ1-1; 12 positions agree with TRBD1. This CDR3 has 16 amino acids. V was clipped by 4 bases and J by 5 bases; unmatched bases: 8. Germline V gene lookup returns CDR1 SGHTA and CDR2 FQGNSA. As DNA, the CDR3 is TGTGCCAGCAGCTCACCGCTGGGACAGGGGGCGACTGAAGCTTTCTTT. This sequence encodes CASSSPLGQGATEAFF.

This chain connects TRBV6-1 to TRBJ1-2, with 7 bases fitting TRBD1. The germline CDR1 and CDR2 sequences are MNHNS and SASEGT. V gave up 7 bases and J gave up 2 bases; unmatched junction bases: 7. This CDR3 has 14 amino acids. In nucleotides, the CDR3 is TGTGCCAGCACCCGAGACAGGGTGAACTATGGCTACACCTTC. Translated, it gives CASTRDRVNYGYTF.

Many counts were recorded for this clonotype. CDR3 sequence: CASSPVWGLNTEAFF. DNA for the CDR3: TGTGCCAGCAGCCCGGTTTGGGGTTTGAACACTGAAGCTTTCTTT. This chain joins TRBV6-5 and TRBJ1-1; D unresolved. From germline, CDR1 is MNHEY and CDR2 SVGAGI. Trimming left V 6 bases short and J 0 bases short, with 14 bases between. The length of the CDR3 is 15 residues.

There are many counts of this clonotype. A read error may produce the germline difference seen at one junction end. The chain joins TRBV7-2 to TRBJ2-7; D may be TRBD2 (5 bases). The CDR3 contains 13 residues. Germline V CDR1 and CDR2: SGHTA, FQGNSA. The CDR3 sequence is CASSLELGQRTHF. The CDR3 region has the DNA TGTGCCAGCAGCTTAGAGTTGGGCCAGCGGACGCACTTC.

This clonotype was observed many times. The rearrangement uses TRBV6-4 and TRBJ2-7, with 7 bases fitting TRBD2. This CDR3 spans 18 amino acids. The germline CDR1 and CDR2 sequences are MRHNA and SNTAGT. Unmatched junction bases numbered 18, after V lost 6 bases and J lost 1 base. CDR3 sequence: CASRRSLLKRDTSYEQYF. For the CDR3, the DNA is TGTGCCAGCAGACGTTCACTTTTAAAGCGGGATACTTCCTACGAGCAGTACTTC.

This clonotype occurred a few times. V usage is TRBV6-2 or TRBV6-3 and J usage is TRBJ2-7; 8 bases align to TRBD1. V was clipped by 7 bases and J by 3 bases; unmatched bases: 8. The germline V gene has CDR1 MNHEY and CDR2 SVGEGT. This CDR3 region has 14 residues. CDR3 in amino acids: CASNPGGPYYEQYF. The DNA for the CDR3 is TGTGCCAGCAATCCAGGGGGCCCCTACTACGAGCAGTACTTC.

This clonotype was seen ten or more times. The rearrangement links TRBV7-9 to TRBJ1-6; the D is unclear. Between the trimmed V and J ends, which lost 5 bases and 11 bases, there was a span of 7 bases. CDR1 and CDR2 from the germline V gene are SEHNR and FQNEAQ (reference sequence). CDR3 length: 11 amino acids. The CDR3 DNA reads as TGTGCCAGCAGCGAAGAGACACCCCTCCACTTT. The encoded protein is CASSEETPLHF.

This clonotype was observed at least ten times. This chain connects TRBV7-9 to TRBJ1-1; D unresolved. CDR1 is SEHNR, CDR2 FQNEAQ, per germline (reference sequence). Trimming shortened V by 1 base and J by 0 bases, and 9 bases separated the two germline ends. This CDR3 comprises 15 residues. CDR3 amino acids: CASSLEVLMNTEAFF. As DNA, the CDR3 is TGTGCCAGCAGCTTAGAGGTCCTCATGAACACTGAAGCTTTCTTT.

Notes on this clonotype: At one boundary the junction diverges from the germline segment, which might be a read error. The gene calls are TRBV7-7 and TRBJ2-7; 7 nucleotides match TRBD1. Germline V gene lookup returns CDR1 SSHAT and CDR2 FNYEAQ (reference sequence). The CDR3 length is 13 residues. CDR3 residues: CASSREQGYEQYF. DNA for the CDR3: TGTGCTAGCAGCCGGGAACAGGGGTACGAGCAGTACTTC.

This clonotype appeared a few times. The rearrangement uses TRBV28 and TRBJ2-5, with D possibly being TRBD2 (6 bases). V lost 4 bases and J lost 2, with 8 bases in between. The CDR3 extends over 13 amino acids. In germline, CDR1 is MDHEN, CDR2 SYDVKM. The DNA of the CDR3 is TGTGCCAGCAGTTCCCGGGGGCAAGAGACCCAGTACTTC. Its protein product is CASSSRGQETQYF.

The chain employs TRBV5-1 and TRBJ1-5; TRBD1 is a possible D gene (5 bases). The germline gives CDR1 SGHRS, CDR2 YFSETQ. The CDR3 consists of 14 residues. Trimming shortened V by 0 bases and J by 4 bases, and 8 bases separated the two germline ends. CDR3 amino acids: CASSLGTKNQPQHF. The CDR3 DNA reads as TGCGCCAGCAGCTTGGGGACAAAGAATCAGCCCCAGCATTTT.